This T cell receptor beta chain was sequenced during a study of cytomegalovirus exposure and HLA in healthy donors. This clone was counted only a few times. The ends lost 5 bases at V and 3 bases at J; junction bases unmatched: 14. CDR3 length: 18 residues. Germline assignment: CDR1 LNHDA and CDR2 SQIVND (reference sequence). The PCR contained 60 Vbeta and 13 Jbeta primers. The protocol was immunoSEQ multiplex PCR, while the TCRdb copy is restricted to in-frame clones and leaves out a portion. Of tens of thousands of clones listed, around 80% are singletons. V usage is TRBV19 and J usage is TRBJ2-3, with 10 bases matching TRBD2. Sequencing was done on a sample of PBMCs. This TCR came from a male donor in good health and CMV-seropositive. The CDR3 DNA reads TGTGCCAGTAGTGACGCCAACTTAGCGGGGGGCTTTACAGATACGCAGTATTTT. Its protein product is CASSDANLAGGFTDTQYF.